The subject of this entry is one TCR beta chain. Generated by immunoSEQ multiplex PCR, the TCRdb table keeps only in-frame clones and is missing some. The data hold more than 200,000 clones, with roughly 86% observed a single time. Each recovered donor of Cohort 3 presented with two negative PCRs, clearance, or symptom resolution. These data belong to a study of blood T cell repertoires in COVID-19. Germline V CDR1 and CDR2: SGHVS, FQNEAQ. The CDR3 extends over 14 amino acids. Trimming stripped 1 base from V and 4 bases from J, with 11 bases between. Sequenced sample: PBMCs or T cells enriched from blood (not recorded which). The chain is built from TRBV7-8 and TRBJ2-7; D possibly corresponds to TRBD2 (6 bases). The sequence derives from a woman in her fifties or sixties who had recovered from COVID-19. In DNA form, the CDR3 reads TGTGCCAGCAGCTTAGGTCTAGCGCTTTACGAGCAGTACTTC. Translating gives CASSLGLALYEQYF. The variable domain in full, with the rest retrieved from reference TRBV7-8 and TRBJ2-7, is GAGVSQSPRYKVAKRGQDVALRCDPISGHVSLFWYQQALGQGPEFLTYFQNEAQLDKSGLPSDRFFAERPEGSVSTLKIQRTQQEDSAVYLCASSLGLALYEQYFGPGTRLTVT.